This T cell receptor (beta chain) comes out of a study of shared clonotypes between healthy human individuals. Sequencing used immunoSEQ multiplex PCR; TCRdb keeps in-frame clones, though not all of them. Altogether 500,000 or so clones are present, about 96% being singletons, with the ten largest covering about 0.064%. The receptor was isolated from a woman aged 25 to 39 in good health. The sample consisted of naive CD4+ T cells sorted from blood. Subset noted: CD45RA+ positively selected.

Here the CDR3 reads CASSRYRQGEEKLFF. The CDR3 DNA is TGTGCCAGCAGTCGCTATCGACAGGGGGAAGAAAAACTGTTTTTT. This sequence joins TRBV5-4 and TRBJ1-4, with 9 nucleotides matching TRBD1. Germline V gene lookup returns CDR1 SGHNT and CDR2 YYREEE (reference sequence). V lost 5 bases to trimming and J lost 8 bases; unmatched junction nucleotides: 10. The length of the CDR3 is 15 residues.